Sequencing of this T cell receptor (beta chain) was carried out in a study of T cells in Graves' hyperthyroidism and ophthalmopathy. General study results and limits: It was a median approximately 6.9 months before onset that the model predicted ophthalmopathy. Most expanded thyroid clonotypes above 0.001 also appeared in blood.

The CDR3 runs to 14 residues. V lost 0 bases to trimming and J lost 7 bases; unmatched junction nucleotides: 2. Germline CDR1 and CDR2: MNHEY and SVGEGT. A remark on this clonotype: Antigen: not known.

RNA transcripts yielded amplified TCR beta CDR3 regions. The TCR CDR3 first-round RT-PCR relied on the HTBI primer set. TCRdb ran MiXCR on the multiplex PCR reads and lists one entry per CDR3 protein. Among about 600,000 distinct CDR3 sequences listed, roughly 15% were seen once. A NOSPECS grade of at least 4, a Clinical Activity Score of at least 3 and duration under 3 months were recorded in ophthalmopathy patients. In making diagnoses, clinical symptoms, serum thyroxine and TRAb, thyroid ultrasound and orbital computed tomography were all used. The sample taken for sequencing was blood. The chain carries TRBV6-2 or TRBV6-3 and TRBJ2-3; TRBD2 matches 9 bases. The sequence was collected from a woman between 50 and 59 years old with Graves' ophthalmopathy. The CDR3 protein is CASSYSLAGHTQYF. The CDR3 DNA sequence: TGTGCCAGCAGTTACTCTCTAGCGGGACATACGCAGTATTTT.